Below are 29 T cell receptor beta chains sequenced from a single sample in a study of T cells after yellow fever vaccination. A single record per CDR3 protein comes from TCRdb applying MiXCR to the 5' RACE reads. The sample yields 550,000 or so distinct CDR3 sequences, less than 20% seen once. The material was PBMCs, obtained 15 days after the yellow fever booster vaccination. All receptors come from a man between 25 and 39 years old who received the YFV17D yellow fever vaccine.

The V and J genes are TRBV9 and TRBJ2-3; 10 bases line up with TRBD2. The V and J ends lost 3 bases and 5 bases, in that order; junction bases with no gene match: 0. The CDR3 is 13 amino acids. Germline assignment: CDR1 SGDLS and CDR2 YYNGEE. CDR3 protein: CASSGTSGDTQYF. In DNA form, the CDR3 reads TGTGCCAGCAGCGGGACTAGCGGAGATACGCAGTATTTT.

This clonotype was recorded a few times. The chain couples TRBV19 to TRBJ2-1; maybe TRBD2 (6 bases). CDR1 LNHDA and CDR2 SQIVND come from the germline V gene (reference sequence). Between the trimmed V and J ends, which lost 4 bases and 0 bases, there was a span of 10 bases. The CDR3 contains 15 residues. CDR3 sequence reads: CASSTVADSYNEQFF. The CDR3 DNA reads TGTGCCAGTAGTACCGTAGCGGACTCCTACAATGAGCAGTTCTTC.

This chain joins TRBV6-5 and TRBJ1-4; TRBD1 aligns across 8 bases. V was pared by 3 bases and J by 8 bases, with 5 bases of the junction left unmatched. Germline V CDR1 and CDR2: MNHEY, SVGAGI. The CDR3 is 14 amino acids. For the CDR3, the DNA is TGTGCCAGCAGTTATCGGACAGGGACCGAAAAACTGTTTTTT. Translation gives CASSYRTGTEKLFF.

V gene TRBV27 combines with J gene TRBJ2-7, with D uncertain. The V gene's germline CDR1 is MNHEY and CDR2 SMNVEV (reference sequence). Trimming took off 10 bases at V and 2 bases at J, with 3 bases between the two ends. This CDR3 is 9 amino acids long. As DNA, the CDR3 is TGTGCCAACACCTACGAGCAGTACTTC. It encodes CANTYEQYF.

This clonotype was observed at least ten times. The chain employs TRBV20-1 and TRBJ2-7; 10 nucleotides agree with TRBD1. The germline CDR1 and CDR2 sequences are DFQATT and SNEGSKA (reference sequence). V shed 3 bases and J 5 bases; nucleotides not matched to a gene: 7. The CDR3 is made up of 14 amino acids. CDR3 residues: CSASLWDRGHEQYF. DNA for the CDR3: TGCAGTGCTAGCCTCTGGGACAGGGGCCACGAGCAGTACTTC.

The chain combines TRBV6-5 with TRBJ2-2; 14 nucleotides agree with TRBD2. Germline CDR1 is MNHEY and CDR2 is SVGAGI. Trimming cost V 4 bases and J 9 bases; bases outside gene matches: 7. The CDR3 sequence is 16 residues long. CDR3 nucleotides: TGTGCCAGCAGTTCTAGACTAGCGGGAGGGCCGTGGGAGCTGTTTTTT. The encoded protein is CASSSRLAGGPWELFF.

This clonotype was observed a handful of times. J is TRBJ2-7 and V is TRBV6-5; 7 bases are shared with TRBD1. Germline trimming cut 0 bases from V and 4 bases from J; bases unmatched to any gene: 9. The CDR3 length is 16 residues. The V gene's germline CDR1 is MNHEY and CDR2 SVGAGI. The chain's CDR3 is CASSYSIGQVLYEQYF. CDR3 DNA sequence: TGTGCCAGCAGTTACTCGATAGGACAGGTCCTATACGAGCAGTACTTC.

The chain joins TRBV20-1 to TRBJ2-3, with TRBD2 as a possible D gene (5 bases). Trimming left V 2 bases short and J 3 bases short, with 15 bases between. This CDR3 has 15 amino acids. CDR1 and CDR2 from the germline V gene are DFQATT and SNEGSKA (reference sequence). The chain's CDR3 is CSARSFGGSTDTQYF. CDR3 sequence (DNA): TGCAGTGCTAGATCATTCGGCGGGTCGACAGATACGCAGTATTTT.

The gene calls are TRBV4-2 and TRBJ2-3, with TRBD2 identical over 7 bases. The CDR3 loop spans 15 amino acids. Germline V gene data show CDR1 as LGHNA and CDR2 as YNFKEQ. With 1 base clipped from V and 2 bases from J, the junction kept 3 bases outside the gene matches. The CDR3 DNA follows: TGTGCCAGCAGCCAAGTCGGACTAGTCACAGATACGCAGTATTTT. Its translation: CASSQVGLVTDTQYF.

This clonotype was counted at least ten times. The chain links TRBV6-1 to TRBJ2-4; 7 bases map to TRBD1. In germline, CDR1 is MNHNS, CDR2 SASEGT. V lost 7 bases, J lost 3 bases, and 3 bases stayed unmatched. The CDR3 contains 13 residues. The CDR3 sequence: CASTGGVKNIQYF. CDR3 DNA: TGTGCCAGCACAGGGGGAGTCAAAAACATTCAGTACTTC.

This chain uses TRBV7-2 with TRBJ1-1; no reliable D call. The CDR3 is 13 residues long. The germline V and J ends were trimmed by 5 bases and 7 bases, with 14 bases remaining between them. Germline values: CDR1 SGHTA, CDR2 FQGNSA. CDR3 nucleotide sequence: TGTGCCAGCAGCCCCTTTGGGTCCTATGAAGCTTTCTTT. Translation gives CASSPFGSYEAFF.

The gene calls are TRBV20-1 and TRBJ1-5; tentative D call: TRBD1 (6 bases). The V end lost 0 bases, the J end lost 4 bases, and 16 bases lay between the germline ends. CDR3 length: 16 amino acids. CDR1 is DFQATT, CDR2 SNEGSKA, per germline (reference sequence). Here the CDR3 reads CSARDILGGGNQPQHF. As DNA, the CDR3 is TGCAGTGCTAGAGATATATTAGGGGGTGGAAATCAGCCCCAGCATTTT.

The CDR3 loop reads CASREDNQETQYF. CDR3 bases: TGTGCCAGCAGGGAGGACAACCAAGAGACCCAGTACTTC. The chain couples TRBV6-1 to TRBJ2-5; D possibly uses TRBD1 or TRBD2 (5 bases each). V gave up 6 bases and J gave up 0 bases, with 8 bases separating them. The CDR3 totals 13 residues. Per germline, CDR1 MNHNS and CDR2 SASEGT.

This clonotype was seen ten or more times. V and J are TRBV7-2 and TRBJ2-1; 10 nucleotides match TRBD1. Germline CDR1 is SGHTA and CDR2 is FQGNSA. There are 14 residues in the CDR3. The V and J ends lost 4 bases and 6 bases, in that order; junction bases with no gene match: 3. CDR3 sequence reads: CASSSRQGANEQFF. As DNA, the CDR3 is TGTGCCAGCAGCTCGAGACAGGGGGCCAATGAGCAGTTCTTC.

The chain uses TRBV7-2 and TRBJ2-7; 7 positions match TRBD2. The V gene end was trimmed by 5 bases and the J gene end by 6 bases; junction bases not matched to a gene: 10. Germline-derived CDR1 and CDR2 are SGHTA and FQGNSA. The CDR3 consists of 14 residues. Written as DNA, the CDR3 is TGTGCCAGCAGCCGATATAGCGGGTGGGGCGAGCAGTACTTC. Translated: CASSRYSGWGEQYF. Combining the CDR3 with reference TRBV7-2 and TRBJ2-7 gives the whole variable domain GAGVSQSPSNKVTEKGKDVELRCDPISGHTALYWYRQSLGQGLEFLIYFQGNSAPDKSGLPSDRFSAERTGGSVSTLTIQRTQQEDSAVYLCASSRYSGWGEQYFGPGTRLTVT.

This clonotype has just a few counts. V is TRBV12-3 or TRBV12-4 and J is TRBJ2-1; D might be TRBD2 (6 bases). This CDR3 has 12 amino acids. The V end was cut by 7 bases, the J end by 12 bases, with 16 bases between. CDR3 in DNA: TGTGCCAGCAATTCGGCGGGGCAGAGGCAGTTCTTC. Encoded protein: CASNSAGQRQFF.

This chain links TRBV7-8 with TRBJ2-4; TRBD1 matches at 11 bases. This CDR3 has 15 amino acids. With 4 bases clipped from V and 7 bases from J, the junction kept 6 bases outside the gene matches. Germline V gene data show CDR1 as SGHVS and CDR2 as FQNEAQ. CDR3 loop: CASSSGQGAGNIQYF. CDR3 sequence (DNA): TGTGCCAGCAGCTCCGGACAGGGGGCAGGTAACATTCAGTACTTC.

The chain uses TRBV20-1 and TRBJ1-1, with D unresolved. Germline CDR1 is DFQATT and CDR2 is SNEGSKA (reference sequence). The CDR3 is 17 amino acids. V lost 1 base and J lost 5, with 23 bases in between. The DNA of the CDR3 is TGCAGTGCTAGAGCTTTAATTTGGGGTGAAGTGGAAACTGAAGCTTTCTTT. This translates into CSARALIWGEVETEAFF.

V is TRBV7-2 and J is TRBJ1-4; D is uncertain. The length of the CDR3 is 16 residues. Trimming pared 2 bases from V and 0 bases from J, leaving 10 bases between. The germline gives CDR1 SGHTA, CDR2 FQGNSA. The CDR3 loop is CASSLSPFATNEKLFF. The CDR3 DNA reads TGTGCCAGCAGCTTATCCCCCTTTGCAACTAATGAAAAACTGTTTTTT. The entire variable domain, with the rest obtained from reference TRBV7-2 and TRBJ1-4, is as follows: GAGVSQSPSNKVTEKGKDVELRCDPISGHTALYWYRQSLGQGLEFLIYFQGNSAPDKSGLPSDRFSAERTGGSVSTLTIQRTQQEDSAVYLCASSLSPFATNEKLFFGSGTQLSVL.

This clonotype turned up a few times. The gene calls are TRBV20-1 and TRBJ1-1, with a tentative D call TRBD1 (5 bases). This CDR3 is 14 amino acids long. V dropped 6 bases and J dropped 4 bases, with 18 bases sitting between them. The germline V gene has CDR1 DFQATT and CDR2 SNEGSKA (reference sequence). CDR3: CSAREGSRSTEAFF. CDR3 DNA sequence: TGCAGTGCCAGGGAGGGGTCGAGAAGCACTGAAGCTTTCTTT.

There are a few counts of this clonotype. J is TRBJ2-5 and V is TRBV7-8; 7 bases match TRBD1. The CDR3 totals 15 residues. Trimming cost V 1 base and J 4 bases; bases outside gene matches: 6. Germline V lookup: CDR1 SGHVS, CDR2 FQNEAQ. The CDR3 region is CASSLGQGNGETQYF. The CDR3 nucleotides are TGTGCCAGCAGCTTAGGACAGGGTAACGGAGAGACCCAGTACTTC.

The table lists this clonotype with a few counts. This chain joins TRBV7-2 and TRBJ2-3; 13 bases are a match to TRBD2. V lost 1 base, J lost 9 bases, and 7 bases stayed unmatched. The CDR3 is 16 amino acids. The germline V gene has CDR1 SGHTA and CDR2 FQGNSA. CDR3 protein: CASSLGLAGGGGTQYF. The CDR3 nucleotides are TGTGCCAGCAGCTTAGGACTAGCGGGAGGTGGAGGAACGCAGTATTTT.

V is TRBV29-1 and J is TRBJ2-7, with TRBD2 matching 12 bases. Trimming took 7 bases from V and 6 from J; bases not matched to a gene: 7. The germline V gene has CDR1 SQVTM and CDR2 ANQGSEA. The CDR3 runs to 13 residues. The CDR3 coding sequence is TGCAGCGCGACTAGCGGGAGAGGGGCCGAGCAGTACTTC. This codes for CSATSGRGAEQYF.

This clonotype was seen repeatedly, ten times or more. The chain recombines TRBV15 with TRBJ2-1; D possibly corresponds to TRBD2 (5 bases). V dropped 3 bases and J dropped 3 bases, with 15 bases sitting between them. Germline loops: CDR1 LNHNV, CDR2 YYDKDF (reference sequence). The CDR3 runs to 16 residues. The CDR3 DNA sequence: TGTGCCACCAGCAGGGACCTTACTACTAGCTACAATGAGCAGTTCTTC. Translation gives CATSRDLTTSYNEQFF.

This clonotype was found a few times. The genes are TRBV7-2 and TRBJ2-7, with TRBD1 as a possible D gene (5 bases). The CDR3 is 12 amino acids. Germline V gene lookup returns CDR1 SGHTA and CDR2 FQGNSA. The germline V and J ends were trimmed by 5 bases and 2 bases, with 7 bases remaining between them. The CDR3 loop reads CASSIGAYEQYF. DNA for the CDR3: TGTGCCAGCAGCATAGGGGCCTACGAGCAGTACTTC.

The V and J genes are TRBV12-3 or TRBV12-4 and TRBJ2-3; the D is unclear. This CDR3 comprises 17 residues. V shed 1 base and J shed 3 bases, with 17 bases lying between them. CDR3 in amino acids: CASSLGFRVFVTDTQYF. As DNA, the CDR3 is TGTGCCAGCAGTTTAGGTTTTAGAGTCTTTGTGACAGATACGCAGTATTTT.

The CDR3 protein is CSVIRDGNSYEQYF. CDR3 DNA sequence: TGCAGCGTTATCCGGGACGGCAACTCCTACGAGCAGTACTTC. The chain links TRBV29-1 to TRBJ2-7, with D perhaps matching TRBD1 or TRBD2 (5 bases each). The CDR3 is 14 amino acids. V lost 5 bases, J lost 0 bases, and 14 bases lay in between. The germline CDR1 and CDR2 sequences are SQVTM and ANQGSEA.

The chain has TRBV5-1 and TRBJ2-1, with 9 bases that match TRBD2. V lost 0 bases, J lost 1 base, and 2 bases stayed unmatched. From germline, CDR1 is SGHRS and CDR2 YFSETQ. CDR3 length: 16 residues. The CDR3 is CASSLVAGESYNEQFF. The DNA for the CDR3 is TGCGCCAGCAGCTTGGTAGCGGGAGAGTCCTACAATGAGCAGTTCTTC.

This chain uses TRBV24-1 with TRBJ2-3, with 7 bases identical to TRBD1. The length of the CDR3 is 18 residues. Trimming cost V 3 bases and J 3 bases; bases outside gene matches: 14. The germline V gene has CDR1 KGHDR and CDR2 SFDVKD. The CDR3 sequence: CATSDPSRQGRRTDTQYF. CDR3 bases: TGTGCCACCAGTGATCCATCCAGACAGGGTAGAAGGACAGATACGCAGTATTTT.